This T cell receptor beta chain was observed in a study of preoperative IRX-2 immunotherapy in early breast cancer. This clone appeared a few times. The CDR3 extends over 16 amino acids. V dropped 0 bases and J dropped 3 bases, with 14 bases sitting between them. The germline gives CDR1 MNHGY, CDR2 SAAAGT. Treatment described: preoperative locoregional IRX-2 cytokine immunotherapy. This phase Ib study tested locoregional IRX-2 cytokine immunotherapy given before surgery. Repertoires were generated with immunoSEQ multiplex PCR, while TCRdb's copy carries only in-frame clones and drops some. The profile shows 40,000 to 45,000 clones, around three quarters of them singletons.

This TCR came from a human donor with breast cancer. The V call is TRBV6-8, the J call TRBJ1-1, with a possible D match to TRBD1 (5 bases). The sequencing here drew on tumor tissue, taken after IRX-2 immunotherapy. The CDR3 reads CASSYSPGVGYTEAFF. CDR3 in DNA: TGTGCCAGCAGTTACTCCCCGGGGGTCGGGTACACTGAAGCTTTCTTT.